These 3 T cell receptor beta chains came from one sample sequenced in a study of blood T cell repertoires in COVID-19. Produced via immunoSEQ multiplex PCR; TCRdb's table is partial and in-frame only. The sample lists 200,000 or so clones, about 85% seen once, with approximately 10% in the top ten. The specimen was PBMCs or T cells enriched from blood (not recorded which). These receptors were taken from a man aged 25-45 years who had recovered from COVID-19.

The rearrangement uses TRBV18 and TRBJ2-1; 12 bases fit TRBD2. The V gene end was trimmed by 8 bases and the J gene end by 10 bases; junction bases not matched to a gene: 12. This CDR3 region has 15 residues. The germline V gene has CDR1 KGHSH and CDR2 LQKENI. Written as DNA, the CDR3 is TGTGCCAGCGCCTCAGGACTAGCGGGACGGGAGGAGCAGTTCTTC. Residues: CASASGLAGREEQFF.

This clone was seen once. The J gene is TRBJ1-4, the V gene TRBV3-1 (or the pseudogene TRBV3-2); maybe TRBD1 (5 bases). The germline V and J ends were trimmed by 4 bases and 7 bases, with 16 bases remaining between them. Germline CDR1 and CDR2: LGHDT and YNNKEL (reference sequence). The CDR3 has 15 amino acids. CDR3 amino acids: CASSPPGYRFEKLFF. CDR3 coding DNA: TGTGCCAGCAGCCCTCCGGGCTACAGGTTTGAAAAACTGTTTTTT.

The rearrangement uses TRBV5-1 and TRBJ1-3, with 12 bases lining up with TRBD1. This CDR3 has 18 amino acids. Germline CDR1 and CDR2: SGHRS and YFSETQ. Trimming at V came to 1 base and at J to 0 bases, leaving 5 bases not matched to a gene. CDR3 bases: TGCGCCAGCAGCTTGACCGGGACAGGGGGCCTCTCTGGAAACACCATATATTTT. This sequence encodes CASSLTGTGGLSGNTIYF.